A single sample is the source of the 14 T cell receptor beta chains below, sequenced in a study of blood T cell repertoires in COVID-19 (dated by TCRdb to between 2020 and 2021). Library preparation was by the immunoSEQ multiplex PCR assay. Sourced from immuneACCESS, this table was stored by TCRdb with only in-frame sequences that have V and J called. A share of the clones is absent; for the studies checked, an unresolved V gene accounts for under half, and the remainder has no known explanation. This sample gives tens of thousands of clones in total; 70% to 80% of them show up just once. Of the sample, approximately 26% falls within the top ten clones. The source material was peripheral blood. The receptors stem from a man aged 60 to 75 with active or convalescent COVID-19.

J is TRBJ2-3 and V is TRBV5-1, with 10 bases fitting TRBD1. The CDR3 covers 14 residues. The V segment lost 4 bases and the J segment 4 bases; nucleotides outside the gene matches: 3. Germline values: CDR1 SGHRS, CDR2 YFSETQ. The CDR3 sequence is CASSPGQGADTQYF. The CDR3 nucleotides are TGCGCCAGCAGCCCCGGACAGGGGGCAGATACGCAGTATTTT.

V gene TRBV2 combines with J gene TRBJ1-4; 9 nucleotides align to TRBD1. V was pared by 7 bases and J by 8 bases, with 5 bases of the junction left unmatched. CDR1 is SNHLY, CDR2 FYNNEI, per germline. The length of the CDR3 is 13 residues. Here the CDR3 DNA reads TGTGCCAGCACGAGACAGGGGGAGGAAAAACTGTTTTTT. Residues: CASTRQGEEKLFF. The full variable domain, in which reference TRBV2 and TRBJ1-4 provide the parts outside the CDR3, is EPEVTQTPSHQVTQMGQEVILRCVPISNHLYFYWYRQILGQKVEFLVSFYNNEISEKSEIFDDQFSVERPDGSNFTLKIRSTKLEDSAMYFCASTRQGEEKLFFGSGTQLSVL.

The rearrangement links TRBV9 to TRBJ2-1, with 7 positions matching TRBD1. Germline lookup yields CDR1 SGDLS and CDR2 YYNGEE. This CDR3 spans 16 amino acids. Trimming cost V 4 bases and J 2 bases; bases outside gene matches: 9. Here the CDR3 reads CASSLRGDRAYNEQFF. CDR3 coding DNA: TGTGCCAGCAGCCTACGAGGGGACAGAGCCTACAATGAGCAGTTCTTC.

The V gene is TRBV7-9, the J gene TRBJ1-2; tentative D call: TRBD1 (5 bases). CDR3 size: 14 residues. V dropped 3 bases and J dropped 2 bases, with 10 bases sitting between them. Germline V CDR1 and CDR2: SEHNR, FQNEAQ (reference sequence). In DNA form, the CDR3 reads TGTGCCAGCAGCTTGGGGCAGGGAAACTATGGCTACACCTTC. Translation: CASSLGQGNYGYTF.

This clone was seen a single time. J is TRBJ2-5 and V is TRBV6-5, with TRBD2 identical over 11 bases. The germline CDR1 and CDR2 sequences are MNHEY and SVGAGI. V lost 7 bases and J lost 3; bases outside the gene matches: 7. There are 15 residues in the CDR3. DNA of the CDR3: TGTGCCAGCAAAGGGGCTAGCGGGGGGAAAGAGACCCAGTACTTC. Residues: CASKGASGGKETQYF.

This clone was detected once. The chain uses TRBV7-3 and TRBJ1-1; 11 nucleotides line up with TRBD1. The V gene's germline CDR1 is SGHTA and CDR2 FQGTGA. The CDR3 is made up of 14 amino acids. J lost 4 bases, V lost 7 bases, and 5 bases had no gene match. The DNA of the CDR3 is TGTGCCAGCAAACCCGGGACAGGGGGCACTGAAGCTTTCTTT. The encoded protein is CASKPGTGGTEAFF.

The gene calls are TRBV19 and TRBJ2-5; 10 bases line up with TRBD1. Germline V gene sequence: CDR1 LNHDA, CDR2 SQIVND (reference sequence). The CDR3 has 14 residues. The junction had 4 bases not matched to a gene; V was cut back by 4 bases and J by 5 bases. The CDR3 reads CASSRGQGSETQYF. In DNA form, the CDR3 reads TGTGCCAGTAGTAGGGGACAGGGGTCTGAGACCCAGTACTTC.

V gene TRBV5-1 combines with J gene TRBJ2-5, with D hard to call. V gave up 0 bases and J gave up 1 base, with 10 bases separating them. The CDR3 covers 15 residues. Germline CDR1 SGHRS, CDR2 YFSETQ. The CDR3 sequence: CASSLGPSGQETQYF. The DNA for the CDR3 is TGCGCCAGCAGCTTGGGTCCTTCCGGCCAAGAGACCCAGTACTTC. The full variable domain, with the rest looked up from reference TRBV5-1 and TRBJ2-5, is KAGVTQTPRYLIKTRGQQVTLSCSPISGHRSVSWYQQTPGQGLQFLFEYFSETQRNKGNFPGRFSGRQFSNSRSEMNVSTLELGDSALYLCASSLGPSGQETQYFGPGTRLLVL.

The J gene is TRBJ2-2, the V gene TRBV27; 15 nucleotides agree with TRBD2. The CDR3 length is 18 residues. V gave up 5 bases and J gave up 1 base; unmatched junction bases: 5. Germline CDR1 and CDR2: MNHEY and SMNVEV (reference sequence). The CDR3 nucleotides are TGTGCCAGCAGTCGTCCGGGACTAGCGGGGGGGAACACCGGGGAGCTGTTTTTT. Protein product: CASSRPGLAGGNTGELFF.

V usage is TRBV7-2 and J usage is TRBJ2-1; 13 nucleotides align to TRBD2. The germline V gene encodes CDR1 SGHTA and CDR2 FQGNSA. This CDR3 has 16 residues. The V gene end was trimmed by 5 bases and the J gene end by 4 bases; junction bases not matched to a gene: 5. The CDR3: CASSVPTSGGYNEQFF. The CDR3 nucleotides are TGTGCCAGCAGCGTCCCGACTAGCGGGGGGTACAATGAGCAGTTCTTC.

The rearrangement joins TRBV12-3 or TRBV12-4 to TRBJ2-7; 7 bases agree with TRBD2. V lost 7 bases, J lost 6 bases, and 9 bases stayed unmatched. This CDR3 region has 13 residues. CDR3 nucleotide sequence: TGTGCCAGCACCCCGCCCGTAGCGGGCGAGCAGTACTTC. This encodes CASTPPVAGEQYF.

Points on this clone: The sample contains more than one DNA sequence encoding this CDR3. The chain has TRBV5-1 and TRBJ2-7; 8 bases agree with TRBD1. The junction had 7 bases not matched to a gene; V was cut back by 4 bases and J by 1 base. CDR1 and CDR2 (germline): SGHRS, YFSETQ. This CDR3 has 15 residues. CDR3 sequence reads: CASSPTGTGSYEQYF. The DNA of the CDR3 is TGCGCCAGCAGCCCCACCGGGACAGGATCCTACGAGCAGTACTTC. Based on the CDR3 plus reference TRBV5-1 and TRBJ2-7, the full variable domain is KAGVTQTPRYLIKTRGQQVTLSCSPISGHRSVSWYQQTPGQGLQFLFEYFSETQRNKGNFPGRFSGRQFSNSRSEMNVSTLELGDSALYLCASSPTGTGSYEQYFGPGTRLTVT.

In this sample, this clone turned up once. The chain combines TRBV29-1 with TRBJ2-7; D is perhaps TRBD1 (5 bases). CDR3 length: 14 amino acids. V was trimmed by 0 bases and J by 4 bases, leaving 13 bases between them. Germline CDR1 reads SQVTM; CDR2 reads ANQGSEA. In nucleotides, the CDR3 is TGCAGCGTTGAAGATCCAGACAGCCTATACGAGCAGTACTTC. Translating gives CSVEDPDSLYEQYF.

V usage is TRBV10-3 and J usage is TRBJ2-5, with 10 bases fitting TRBD1. The ends lost 4 bases at V and 3 bases at J; junction bases unmatched: 2. Germline CDR1 ENHRY, CDR2 SYGVKD. The CDR3 runs 14 residues. The CDR3 loop reads CAISVTGGEETQYF. The CDR3 DNA sequence: TGTGCCATCAGTGTGACAGGGGGCGAAGAGACCCAGTACTTC.